This TCR beta chain is drawn from a study of blood T cell repertoires in COVID-19. About the research overall: The United States, Italy and Spain provided the acute and convalescent COVID-19 samples. PBMCs, B-cell-depleted T cells, or T cells provided the cDNA or gDNA that made up the material.

Enrolled during active infection, Seattle patients were then followed longitudinally. As processed by the authors: Quantification of nucleated cells was approximated via reference gene primer amplification. The data were produced by immunoSEQ multiplex PCR, yet TCRdb's version contains in-frame clones alone and is incomplete. That table gives V, J and clone size, and the DNA gave D and trimming. The sample includes approximately 250,000 clones, approximately 88% seen only once; the top ten take roughly 10%. Germline CDR1 and CDR2: LNHNV and YYDKDF (reference sequence). The CDR3 consists of 12 residues. V lost 1 base and J 3 bases, leaving 3 bases between the germline ends.

V is TRBV15 and J is TRBJ1-1; D is ambiguous. The TCR comes from a woman in her seventies with COVID-19, enrolled during active disease. The sequenced material came from peripheral blood. The CDR3 protein is CATSRVDTEAFF. The CDR3 bases are TGTGCCACCAGCAGAGTCGACACTGAAGCTTTCTTT.